This T cell receptor (beta chain) was obtained from a study of shared clonotypes between healthy human individuals. Germline V gene data show CDR1 as SGHDT and CDR2 as YYEEEE. V shed 5 bases and J shed 7 bases, with 13 bases lying between them. CDR3 length equals 13 residues. Sequencing was performed with immunoSEQ multiplex PCR; in TCRdb, only in-frame clones are kept and a portion is missing. The sample has over 2 million clones, roughly 94% seen once. Study-level findings and limits: Investigators expected sequencing depth to affect clonotype sharing among donors. Non-shared clonotypes were found to have lower generation probabilities than the clonotypes that were shared by all four of the sorted-subset donors.

A word on this clone: What it binds is unknown.

There were only Caucasian adults among the donors, and all lived in Nashville, Tennessee. A split of CD4+ cells into CD45RA+ naive and CD45RA-negative memory subsets was performed. The chain uses TRBV5-6 and TRBJ2-1; TRBD2 might be the D (6 bases). The TCR sequence derives from a man younger than 35 in good health. The source material was naive CD4+ T cells sorted from blood. Subset given: CD45RA+ positively selected. The CDR3, as DNA: TGTGCCAGCAGTGGGCGGGGTGGAAATGAGCAGTTCTTC. Its translation is CASSGRGGNEQFF.